In this sample, the clone carrying this T cell receptor (beta chain) turned up many times. Its cognate antigen is unknown. The sample is drawn from a study of breast tumors, draining lymph nodes, adjacent tissues. Study results and limitations: Tumor and nontumor repertoires were significantly more similar in luminal-like than in basal-like breast cancer.

The CDR3 extends over 15 amino acids. Germline CDR1 is SGHTA and CDR2 is FQGNSA. V dropped 5 bases and J dropped 2 bases, with 10 bases sitting between them. Samples came from axillary lymph nodes draining the breast cancer. In TCRdb, the multiplex PCR reads were re-called with MiXCR into one record per CDR3 protein. Among about 200,000 distinct CDR3 sequences listed, less than 35% were seen once. Sequenced: axillary lymph node tissue. The gene calls are TRBV7-2 and TRBJ2-6; unclear D gene. This clonotype was sampled from a female donor with breast cancer. Some clones in this sample may be carry-over from other donors' samples. The chain's CDR3 is CASSAPRTGANVLTF. CDR3 in DNA: TGTGCCAGCAGCGCCCCCAGAACTGGGGCCAACGTCCTGACTTTC.